The next 25 T cell receptor beta chains were all read from a single sample in a study of T cell responses to AZD1222 COVID-19 vaccine. Produced via immunoSEQ multiplex PCR; TCRdb's table is partial and in-frame only. This sample yields around 140,000 clones, of which approximately 92% are seen a single time; over 1.5% belongs to the top ten. Sample: peripheral blood, taken on day 0 of AZD1222 vaccination. All receptors derive from an adult in good health.

The CDR3 spells CATRKGGTTSGANVLTF. CDR3 nucleotide sequence: TGTGCCACCAGAAAAGGGGGAACCACCTCTGGGGCCAACGTCCTGACTTTC. This chain uses TRBV15 with TRBJ2-6; tentatively, D is TRBD1 (6 bases). Trimming pared 6 bases from V and 0 bases from J, leaving 15 bases between. Germline CDR1 reads LNHNV; CDR2 reads YYDKDF (reference sequence). The CDR3 is made up of 17 amino acids.

This chain uses TRBV3-1 (or the pseudogene TRBV3-2) with TRBJ1-3; D call uncertain. V was pared by 1 base and J by 5 bases, with 12 bases between. This CDR3 region has 15 residues. CDR1 is LGHDT and CDR2 is YNNKEL in the germline V gene (reference sequence). This chain's CDR3 is CASSQVWGARNTIYF. CDR3 bases: TGTGCCAGCAGCCAAGTATGGGGTGCTAGAAACACCATATATTTT.

The chain recombines TRBV10-3 with TRBJ2-7, with D unresolved. V was shortened by 4 bases and J by 3 bases, with 10 bases between the two germline ends. Germline values: CDR1 ENHRY, CDR2 SYGVKD. The CDR3 sequence is 13 residues long. CDR3 bases: TGTGCCATCAGTGCTTCGGCAGGCTACGAGCAGTACTTC. The encoded protein is CAISASAGYEQYF.

This chain's CDR3 is CASSPPDGVRTF. For the CDR3, the DNA is TGTGCCAGCAGTCCGCCGGACGGCGTGCGGACCTTC. The V and J genes are TRBV28 and TRBJ1-2; D is undetermined. V lost 5 bases and J 14 bases, leaving 18 bases between the germline ends. The CDR3 is 12 amino acids. Germline V gene data show CDR1 as MDHEN and CDR2 as SYDVKM.

The gene calls are TRBV6-5 and TRBJ1-2, with a possible D match to TRBD1 (6 bases). The germline V and J ends were trimmed by 5 bases and 5 bases, with 18 bases remaining between them. CDR3 length: 15 amino acids. Germline CDR1 reads MNHEY; CDR2 reads SVGAGI. The CDR3 reads CASSPWVGQSYGYTF. CDR3 nucleotide sequence: TGTGCCAGCAGTCCCTGGGTTGGACAGAGTTATGGCTACACCTTC.

The chain joins TRBV29-1 to TRBJ1-1; D perhaps matches TRBD1 (5 bases). Per the germline V gene, CDR1 is SQVTM and CDR2 is ANQGSEA. Between the trimmed V and J ends, which lost 4 bases and 0 bases, there was a span of 15 bases. The CDR3 sequence is 15 residues long. The CDR3 reads CSVASGWGMNTEAFF. The CDR3 coding sequence is TGCAGCGTTGCTTCAGGGTGGGGGATGAACACTGAAGCTTTCTTT.

The chain uses TRBV7-3 and TRBJ2-1; 12 positions match TRBD2. V was clipped by 5 bases and J by 7 bases; unmatched bases: 12. Germline CDR1 reads SGHTA; CDR2 reads FQGTGA. The length of the CDR3 is 17 residues. CDR3 protein: CASSPTRASGRGNEQFF. The CDR3 DNA reads TGTGCCAGCAGCCCGACCCGAGCTAGCGGGAGGGGGAATGAGCAGTTCTTC.

The chain recombines TRBV10-2 with TRBJ1-2; D may be TRBD1 (6 bases). This CDR3 spans 15 amino acids. CDR1 is WSHSY, CDR2 SAAADI, per germline. Trimming shortened V by 2 bases and J by 4 bases, and 14 bases separated the two germline ends. CDR3 bases: TGCGCCAGCAGTGAGAGGTTGGGGGCTGTCTATGGCTACACCTTC. It is translated as CASSERLGAVYGYTF.

The J gene is TRBJ2-7, the V gene TRBV25-1, with D maybe TRBD2 (7 bases). Trimming left V 7 bases short and J 1 base short, with 14 bases between. Germline assignment: CDR1 MGHDK and CDR2 SYGVNS. This CDR3 comprises 14 residues. The chain's CDR3 is CASTPEGGSYEQYF. In DNA, the CDR3 is TGTGCCAGCACCCCAGAGGGGGGGTCCTACGAGCAGTACTTC.

This clone was counted between two and nine times. This chain uses TRBV25-1 with TRBJ2-3; no firm D call. The V and J ends lost 0 bases and 4 bases respectively, with 5 bases between them. The CDR3 runs to 13 residues. CDR1 MGHDK and CDR2 SYGVNS come from the germline V gene. CDR3 coding DNA: TGTGCCAGCAGTGAATATCGGGCAGATACGCAGTATTTT. Protein: CASSEYRADTQYF. Supplemented by reference TRBV25-1 and TRBJ2-3, the full variable domain reads EADIYQTPRYLVIGTGKKITLECSQTMGHDKMYWYQQDPGMELHLIHYSYGVNSTEKGDLSSESTVSRIRTEHFPLTLESARPSHTSQYLCASSEYRADTQYFGPGTRLTVL.

The rearrangement links TRBV9 to TRBJ2-3, with 8 positions matching TRBD2. CDR3 length equals 16 residues. After removal of 0 bases from V and 0 bases from J, the junction contained 3 bases not matched to a gene. Germline CDR1 and CDR2: SGDLS and YYNGEE. The chain's CDR3 is CASSVAGGRSTDTQYF. The CDR3 DNA is TGTGCCAGCAGCGTAGCTGGCGGGAGGAGCACAGATACGCAGTATTTT.

The chain joins TRBV18 to TRBJ1-6, with D perhaps matching TRBD1 (5 bases). Trimming removed 6 bases at V and 5 bases at J, with 14 bases between. The CDR3 loop spans 15 amino acids. The germline V gene encodes CDR1 KGHSH and CDR2 LQKENI. This CDR3 reads CASSPWTSDNSPLHF. The CDR3, as DNA: TGTGCCAGCTCCCCTTGGACATCGGATAATTCACCCCTCCACTTT.

The chain recombines TRBV18 with TRBJ1-2, with D possibly matching TRBD1 (5 bases). The CDR3 extends over 16 amino acids. CDR1 is KGHSH and CDR2 is LQKENI in the germline V gene. Between the trimmed V and J ends, which lost 6 bases and 1 base, there was a span of 18 bases. CDR3 residues: CASSDRGRRLNYGYTF. Here the CDR3 DNA reads TGTGCCAGCTCGGATCGGGGACGGAGACTTAACTATGGCTACACCTTC.

V usage is TRBV6-4 and J usage is TRBJ2-2; D is unresolved. This CDR3 contains 12 residues. The V gene lost 5 bases and the J gene lost 6 bases, with 7 bases spanning the gap. CDR1 is MRHNA and CDR2 is SNTAGT in the germline V gene. CDR3 nucleotide sequence: TGTGCCAGCAGTACAGCGTCCGGGGAGCTGTTTTTT. Protein: CASSTASGELFF.

This clone was found a few times. The rearrangement links TRBV27 to TRBJ2-5; D unclear. V dropped 0 bases and J dropped 2 bases, with 10 bases sitting between them. From germline, CDR1 is MNHEY and CDR2 SMNVEV (reference sequence). CDR3 size: 15 residues. CDR3 sequence (DNA): TGTGCCAGCAGTTTATCGATAGTAGCTCAAGAGACCCAGTACTTC. Translated: CASSLSIVAQETQYF.

The chain has TRBV5-1 and TRBJ2-2, with 7 bases lining up with TRBD1. Germline V gene data show CDR1 as SGHRS and CDR2 as YFSETQ. There are 16 residues in the CDR3. The ends lost 1 base at V and 5 bases at J; junction bases unmatched: 8. The CDR3 region has the DNA TGCGCCAGCAGCTTGATGAGGACAGGCTCTACCGGGGAGCTGTTTTTT. Residues: CASSLMRTGSTGELFF.

This sequence joins TRBV29-1 and TRBJ2-7; 9 nucleotides line up with TRBD1. The CDR3 totals 14 residues. V gave up 4 bases and J gave up 1 base; unmatched junction bases: 5. Germline values: CDR1 SQVTM, CDR2 ANQGSEA. CDR3 coding DNA: TGCAGCGTTGCCGGGACAGGGAAATCCTACGAGCAGTACTTC. It encodes CSVAGTGKSYEQYF.

In nucleotides, the CDR3 is TGTGCCAGCAGCGTAGCGGGGAGGACCACCGGGGAGCTGTTTTTT. Translating gives CASSVAGRTTGELFF. V and J are TRBV9 and TRBJ2-2; D perhaps matches TRBD2 (6 bases). The germline CDR1 and CDR2 sequences are SGDLS and YYNGEE. V lost 0 bases and J lost 4, with 10 bases in between. The CDR3 totals 15 residues.

This clone was observed a few times. V and J are TRBV25-1 and TRBJ1-6; D is possibly TRBD1 (6 bases). Per the germline V gene, CDR1 is MGHDK and CDR2 is SYGVNS. The CDR3 length is 15 residues. V was pared by 2 bases and J by 8 bases, with 13 bases between. CDR3 nucleotides: TGTGCCAGCAGTGAACAGGGGCGGGATGATTCACCCCTCCACTTT. Residues: CASSEQGRDDSPLHF.

The chain uses TRBV6-5 and TRBJ1-1; tentatively, D is TRBD1 (6 bases). V shed 5 bases and J shed 11 bases, with 9 bases lying between them. The CDR3 spans 10 residues. Germline CDR1 MNHEY, CDR2 SVGAGI. The CDR3 region is CASSTGSAFF. Written as DNA, the CDR3 is TGTGCCAGCAGTACAGGGTCGGCTTTCTTT.

This chain joins TRBV7-9 and TRBJ1-5; tentative D call: TRBD1 (6 bases). V was trimmed by 1 base and J by 5 bases, leaving 6 bases between them. There are 13 residues in the CDR3. Germline CDR1 and CDR2: SEHNR and FQNEAQ (reference sequence). The CDR3, as DNA: TGTGCCAGCAGCTTAGAGGGGGATCAGCCCCAGCATTTT. As protein: CASSLEGDQPQHF.

A single count supports this clone. The CDR3 region is CASSILGETEAFF. The CDR3 bases are TGTGCCAGTAGTATATTGGGGGAAACTGAAGCTTTCTTT. The chain links TRBV19 to TRBJ1-1; TRBD1 might be the D (5 bases). This CDR3 is 13 amino acids long. Germline CDR1 reads LNHDA; CDR2 reads SQIVND (reference sequence). Trimming pared 2 bases from V and 5 bases from J, leaving 9 bases between.

The chain joins TRBV5-6 to TRBJ2-1; 13 positions match TRBD2. V gave up 4 bases and J gave up 6 bases; unmatched junction bases: 7. This CDR3 contains 16 residues. Germline V gene sequence: CDR1 SGHDT, CDR2 YYEEEE. The CDR3 DNA is TGTGCCAGCAGCGGCCCTGGGACTAGCGGGATCAATGAGCAGTTCTTC. Protein product: CASSGPGTSGINEQFF.

The rearrangement joins TRBV19 to TRBJ1-1; D uncertain. The V end lost 7 bases, the J end lost 10 bases, and 16 bases lay between the germline ends. The CDR3 runs to 12 residues. In germline, CDR1 is LNHDA, CDR2 SQIVND (reference sequence). The CDR3 protein is CASTPARVGAFF. In nucleotides, the CDR3 is TGTGCCAGTACCCCCGCCCGTGTGGGAGCTTTCTTT. Supplemented by reference TRBV19 and TRBJ1-1, the full variable domain reads DGGITQSPKYLFRKEGQNVTLSCEQNLNHDAMYWYRQDPGQGLRLIYYSQIVNDFQKGDIAEGYSVSREKKESFPLTVTSAQKNPTAFYLCASTPARVGAFFGQGTRLTVV.

This chain links TRBV28 with TRBJ2-1; no firm D call. The CDR3 loop spans 14 amino acids. CDR1 MDHEN and CDR2 SYDVKM come from the germline V gene. V dropped 2 bases and J dropped 1 base, with 6 bases sitting between them. The CDR3 loop is CASSLPSSYNEQFF. CDR3 nucleotides: TGTGCCAGCAGTTTACCGAGTTCCTACAATGAGCAGTTCTTC.